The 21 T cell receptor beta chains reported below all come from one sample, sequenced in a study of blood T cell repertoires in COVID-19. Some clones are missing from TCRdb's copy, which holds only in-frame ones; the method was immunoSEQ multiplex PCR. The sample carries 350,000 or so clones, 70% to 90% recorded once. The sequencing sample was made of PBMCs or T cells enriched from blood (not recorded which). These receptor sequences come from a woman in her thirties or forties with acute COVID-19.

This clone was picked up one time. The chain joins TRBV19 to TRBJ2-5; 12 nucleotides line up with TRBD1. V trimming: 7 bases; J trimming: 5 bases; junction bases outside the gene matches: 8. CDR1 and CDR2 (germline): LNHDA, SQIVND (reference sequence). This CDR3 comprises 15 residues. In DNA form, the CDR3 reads TGTGCCAGTACCACCCGGGACAGGGGGCTCGAGACCCAGTACTTC. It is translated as CASTTRDRGLETQYF.

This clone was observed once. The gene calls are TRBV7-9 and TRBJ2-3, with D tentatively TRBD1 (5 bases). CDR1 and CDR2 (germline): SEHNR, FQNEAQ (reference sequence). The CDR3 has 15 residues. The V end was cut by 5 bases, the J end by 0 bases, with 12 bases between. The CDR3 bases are TGTGCCAGCAGCAGGAGACAGTCGAGCACAGATACGCAGTATTTT. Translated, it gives CASSRRQSSTDTQYF. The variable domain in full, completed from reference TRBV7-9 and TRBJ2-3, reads DTGVSQNPRHKITKRGQNVTFRCDPISEHNRLYWYRQTLGQGPEFLTYFQNEAQLEKSRLLSDRFSAERPKGSFSTLEIQRTEQGDSAMYLCASSRRQSSTDTQYFGPGTRLTVL.

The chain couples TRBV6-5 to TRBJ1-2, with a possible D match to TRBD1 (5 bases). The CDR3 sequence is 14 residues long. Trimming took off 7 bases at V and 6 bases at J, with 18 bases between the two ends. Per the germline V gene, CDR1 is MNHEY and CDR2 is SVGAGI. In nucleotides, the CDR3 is TGTGCCAGCACAATGGACAAGTTTAGGCATGGCTACACCTTC. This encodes CASTMDKFRHGYTF.

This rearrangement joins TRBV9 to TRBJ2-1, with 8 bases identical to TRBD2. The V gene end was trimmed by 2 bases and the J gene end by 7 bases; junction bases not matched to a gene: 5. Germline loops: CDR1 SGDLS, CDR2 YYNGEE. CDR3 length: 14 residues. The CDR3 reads CASSVAPGGNEQFF. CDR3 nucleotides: TGTGCCAGCAGCGTCGCCCCGGGGGGGAATGAGCAGTTCTTC.

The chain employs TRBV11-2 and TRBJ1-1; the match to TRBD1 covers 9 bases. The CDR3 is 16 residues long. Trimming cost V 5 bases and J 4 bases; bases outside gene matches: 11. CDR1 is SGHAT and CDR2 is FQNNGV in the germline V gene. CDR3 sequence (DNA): TGTGCCAGCAGCCCCGCCCCGGGACAGGGTCGCACTGAAGCTTTCTTT. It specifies CASSPAPGQGRTEAFF.

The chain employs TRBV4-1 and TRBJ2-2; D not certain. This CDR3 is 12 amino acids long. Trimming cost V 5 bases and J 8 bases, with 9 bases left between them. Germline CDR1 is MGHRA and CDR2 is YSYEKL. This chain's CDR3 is CASSSSLGELFF. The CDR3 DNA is TGCGCCAGCAGCTCCTCCTTAGGGGAGCTGTTTTTT.

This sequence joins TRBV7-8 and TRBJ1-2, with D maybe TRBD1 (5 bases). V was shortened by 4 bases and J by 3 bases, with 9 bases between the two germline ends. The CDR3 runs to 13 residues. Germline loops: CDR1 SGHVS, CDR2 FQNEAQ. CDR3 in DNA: TGTGCCAGCAGCTATACGACAGACTATGGCTACACCTTC. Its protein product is CASSYTTDYGYTF.

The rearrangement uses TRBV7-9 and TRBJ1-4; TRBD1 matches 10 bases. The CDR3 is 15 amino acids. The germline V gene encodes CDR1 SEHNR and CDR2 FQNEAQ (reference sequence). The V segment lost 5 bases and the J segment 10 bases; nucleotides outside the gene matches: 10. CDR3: CASSPGTGDLSKLFF. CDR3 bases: TGTGCCAGCAGCCCTGGGACAGGGGATTTGTCAAAACTGTTTTTT.

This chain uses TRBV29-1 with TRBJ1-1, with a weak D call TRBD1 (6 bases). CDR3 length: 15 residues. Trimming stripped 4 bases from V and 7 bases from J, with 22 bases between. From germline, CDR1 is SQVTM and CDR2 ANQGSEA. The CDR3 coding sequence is TGCAGCGTTGGGGGGCTCCTGGGCGGTTTTGGTGAAGCTTTCTTT. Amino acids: CSVGGLLGGFGEAFF.

CDR3 DNA sequence: TGCGCCAGCAGCTTGGAGCGGATCGGCACTGAAGCTTTCTTT. This encodes CASSLERIGTEAFF. This chain links TRBV5-1 with TRBJ1-1; D gene ambiguous. V lost 0 bases and J 4 bases, leaving 10 bases between the germline ends. This CDR3 contains 14 residues. Germline V CDR1 and CDR2: SGHRS, YFSETQ.

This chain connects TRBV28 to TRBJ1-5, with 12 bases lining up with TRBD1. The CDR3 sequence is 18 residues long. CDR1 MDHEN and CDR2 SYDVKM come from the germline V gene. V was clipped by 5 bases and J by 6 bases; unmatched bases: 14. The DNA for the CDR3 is TGTGCCAGCAGTCCCGCAGATGGGACAGGGGGCAGCGGTCAGCCCCAGCATTTT. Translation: CASSPADGTGGSGQPQHF.

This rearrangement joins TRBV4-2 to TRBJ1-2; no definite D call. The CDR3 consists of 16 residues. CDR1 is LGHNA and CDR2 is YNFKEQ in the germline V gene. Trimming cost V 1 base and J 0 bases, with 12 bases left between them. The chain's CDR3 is CASSQAMTSSNYGYTF. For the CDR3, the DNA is TGTGCCAGCAGCCAAGCCATGACATCATCTAACTATGGCTACACCTTC.

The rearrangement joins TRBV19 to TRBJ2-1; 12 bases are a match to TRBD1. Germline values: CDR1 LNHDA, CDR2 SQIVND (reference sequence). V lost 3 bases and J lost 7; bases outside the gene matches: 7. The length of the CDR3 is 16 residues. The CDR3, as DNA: TGTGCCAGTAGTATTCTCGGGACAGGGGGCCTGAATGAGCAGTTCTTC. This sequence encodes CASSILGTGGLNEQFF.

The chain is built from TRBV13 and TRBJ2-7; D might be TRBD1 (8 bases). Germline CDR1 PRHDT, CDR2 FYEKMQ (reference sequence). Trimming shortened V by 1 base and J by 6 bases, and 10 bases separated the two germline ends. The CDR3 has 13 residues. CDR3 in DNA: TGTGCCAGCAGCTTAGACAGGGGGGGCGAGCAGTACTTC. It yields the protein CASSLDRGGEQYF.

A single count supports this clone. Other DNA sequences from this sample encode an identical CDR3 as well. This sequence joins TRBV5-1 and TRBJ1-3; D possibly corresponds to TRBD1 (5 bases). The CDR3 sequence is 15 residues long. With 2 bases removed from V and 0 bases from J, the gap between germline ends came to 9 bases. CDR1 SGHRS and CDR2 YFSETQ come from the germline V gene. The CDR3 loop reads CASSFTGDSGNTIYF. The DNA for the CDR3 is TGCGCCAGCAGCTTCACAGGAGACTCTGGAAACACCATATATTTT.

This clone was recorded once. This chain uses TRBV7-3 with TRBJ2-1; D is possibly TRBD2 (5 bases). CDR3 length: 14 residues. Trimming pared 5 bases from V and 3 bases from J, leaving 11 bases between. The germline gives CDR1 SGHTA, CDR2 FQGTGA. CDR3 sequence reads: CASSPTGIYNEQFF. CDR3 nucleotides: TGTGCCAGCAGCCCAACCGGGATCTACAATGAGCAGTTCTTC.

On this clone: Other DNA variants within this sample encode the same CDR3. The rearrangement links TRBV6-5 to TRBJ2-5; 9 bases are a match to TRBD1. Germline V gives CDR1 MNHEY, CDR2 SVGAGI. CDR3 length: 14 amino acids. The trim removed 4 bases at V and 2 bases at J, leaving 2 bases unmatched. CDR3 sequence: CASSWGTGQETQYF. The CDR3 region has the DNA TGTGCCAGCAGTTGGGGGACAGGGCAAGAGACCCAGTACTTC.

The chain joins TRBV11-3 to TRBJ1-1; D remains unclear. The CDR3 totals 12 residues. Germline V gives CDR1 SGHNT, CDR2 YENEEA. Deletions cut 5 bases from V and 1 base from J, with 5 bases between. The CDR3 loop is CASSPGNTEAFF. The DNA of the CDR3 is TGTGCCAGCAGCCCCGGGAACACTGAAGCTTTCTTT.

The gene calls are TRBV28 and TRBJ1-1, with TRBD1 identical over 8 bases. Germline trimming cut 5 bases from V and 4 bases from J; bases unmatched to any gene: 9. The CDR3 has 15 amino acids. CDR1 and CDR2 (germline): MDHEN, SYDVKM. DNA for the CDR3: TGTGCCAGCAGTCCCGGGACAGGTCCCGGCACTGAAGCTTTCTTT. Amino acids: CASSPGTGPGTEAFF.

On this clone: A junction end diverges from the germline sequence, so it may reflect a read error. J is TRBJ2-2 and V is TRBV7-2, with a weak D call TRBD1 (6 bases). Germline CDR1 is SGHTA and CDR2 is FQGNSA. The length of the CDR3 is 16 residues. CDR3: CASSLRGTGNAGELFF. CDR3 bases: TGTGCCAGCAGCCTCCGGGGAACAGGGAACGCCGGGGAGCTGTTTTTT.

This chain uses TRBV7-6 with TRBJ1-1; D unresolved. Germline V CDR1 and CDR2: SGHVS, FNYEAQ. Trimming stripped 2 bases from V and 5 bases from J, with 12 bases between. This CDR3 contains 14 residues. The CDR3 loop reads CASSLSLSRTEAFF. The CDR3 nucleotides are TGTGCCAGCAGCTTATCACTGTCTAGGACTGAAGCTTTCTTT.